This TCR beta chain was identified in a study (dated by TCRdb to between 2015 and 2016). Background on the whole study: The study tested whether tumor-infiltrating Tregs in breast cancer are recruited from blood Tregs or converted in situ from other CD4+ T cell subsets.

The Miltenyi Naive CD4+ T Cell Isolation kit was used to purify naive CD4+ T cells, and CD25 microbeads were used to remove Tregs. Tregs, naive and memory CD4+ T cells from tumor, blood and ipsilateral draining lymph nodes of five or six breast cancer patients underwent full-length TCR alpha and beta sequencing. Tumor tissue and lymph nodes from ipsilateral axillary dissection were perfused with PBS, minced and digested with collagenase I and hyaluronidase. FACS confirmed that the sorted cell populations were more than 90% pure. Comment on this clonotype: Its antigen has not been determined. No much larger clonotype is one base removed from it; base qualities were not supplied.

From the cysteine up to the phenylalanine, the CDR3 has a length of 13 residues. Of the read, only the CDR3 DNA is kept; its 39 bases are in frame from base 1. CDR1 and CDR2, per the germline V gene, are SGHAT and FQNNGV. Full-length TCR variable regions were amplified by 5' RACE PCR with constant-region reverse primers, followed by semi-nested PCR with Nested Universal Primer A. Using the ReliaPrep RNA Cell Miniprep System, total RNA was extracted, and the SMARTer RACE 5'/3' Kit was then used to reverse transcribe the RNA into 5'RACE-ready cDNA. Multiplex adaptors were used to barcode the full-length TCR alpha and beta libraries, which were then sequenced on an Illumina MiSeq. The original methods were these. For each of nine subset-tissue groups, sequencing data from the five patients were combined, and the groups were compared by unsupervised clustering of TCR gene usage. The Morisita-Horn index was used to calculate repertoire similarity, with shared sequences weighted by how much each contributed to each repertoire. Clones were called with MiXCR by TCRdb after fastp trimmed the public reads at Q25, and only in-frame beta chains were retained. Rows matching on CDR3 protein sequence are summarized as one entry with the most common DNA and genes. These V and J calls originate from TCRdb's pipeline instead of the authors' own analysis. Within this sample are 20,000 to 25,000 distinct CDR3 sequences, with under 40% of them counted one time only. The top ten clonotypes cover approximately 2.2% of the sample.

Summary of the overall study and its limitations: In terms of TCR gene usage, tumor memory CD4+ T cells clustered together with blood and lymph node memory CD4+ cells, as well as with lymph node naive CD4+ cells. Validation in the larger cohort was restricted to a single TCR beta V-J rearrangement rather than whole repertoires. Tumor-infiltrating Treg TCR alpha and beta sequences overlapped most with tumor naive CD4+ T cells, then with blood naive CD4+ T cells.

The TCR was taken from a female donor with breast cancer. Source material: tumor-infiltrating naive CD4+ T cells sorted from the breast tumor. What this sample's cell subset or site label stands for: naive CD4+ T cells, CD4+CD45RA+CD25-. The chain uses TRBV11-2 and TRBJ2-6, and 7 junction bases match TRBD2. CDR3 reads: CVIRGAGANVLTF. The bases are TGTGTTATTCGGGGGGCTGGGGCCAACGTCCTGACTTTC.